The text below deals with one T cell receptor beta chain. Its antigen target is currently unknown. It has no much larger one-base neighbor in the sample; base qualities were not kept. Collaborating institutions collected whole blood in K2EDTA tubes following their own protocols. For TCRbeta analysis, collaborator samples were shipped as frozen whole blood, as isolated PBMCs, or as DNA extracted from either sample type. The data were obtained in a study of blood T cell repertoires in COVID-19 (dated by TCRdb to 2018 to 2021). The study in broad terms: Collaborator samples came from the United States, Italy and Spain and covered acute and convalescent phases of COVID-19. The prospective study material was composed of cDNA or gDNA derived from T cells, B-cell-depleted T cells, or PBMCs. Samples came from the ongoing ImmuneRACE study (first 160 participants) plus 1,254 subjects from 6 global collaborators. Where available, HLA class I and class II types were obtained from metadata supplied by the sample provider rather than from assay-based typing. Sample metadata almost always included a de-identified subject ID, COVID-19 status, age in years and sex. The repertoires were released in a freely available public database meant as a resource for research on the immune response to SARS-CoV-2. The dataset comprised deeply sampled blood TCRbeta repertoires from subjects exposed to, actively infected with, or recovered from COVID-19. Overall study outcomes, separate from this receptor: Clinical and demographic metadata were provided uncurated, with the amount varying by source and participant.

TCRbeta CDR3 regions were amplified from genomic DNA using the immunoSEQ Assay, a bias-controlled multiplex PCR. In the source study's methods: Nucleated cell counts per sample were estimated from amplification of reference gene primers within the assay. Sequence reads were collapsed and filtered to measure the absolute abundance of every unique TCRbeta CDR3 rearrangement. For each sample, productive Simpson clonality was calculated by taking the square root of Simpson's diversity index across productive rearrangements. Sourced from immuneACCESS, this table was stored by TCRdb with only in-frame sequences that have V and J called. A share of the clones is absent; for the studies checked, an unresolved V gene accounts for under half, and the remainder has no known explanation. The D gene and trimming were derived from the DNA, and the V and J assignments and clone size from that table. The sample table holds 60,000 or so clones, of which approximately 91% were seen once. The ten largest make up around an eighth of the sample.

According to the germline V gene (reference sequence), CDR1 reads DFQATT and CDR2 reads SNEGSKA. The CDR3 covers 11 residues, taking in both the cysteine and the phenylalanine. The kept DNA is CDR3 alone, 33 bases in frame from the first base. Trimming takes 6 bases from V and 8 bases from J, and the germline ends sit 13 bases apart. Sequenced material: peripheral blood. The chain is encoded by TRBV20-1 joined to TRBJ1-2, and perhaps TRBD1 as D gene, on 6 matching bases. This clonotype originated in an older woman with active COVID-19. The CDR3 region has the sequence CSAVWGGGYTF. The nucleotide sequence reads as follows: TGCAGTGCAGTGTGGGGGGGCGGCTACACCTTC.